The subject of this entry is one T cell receptor beta chain. Its antigen remains undetermined. Within one base of it there is no much larger clone, and no base qualities were kept. The sample originates from a study of technical replicates of blood from a handful of donors (dated by TCRdb to about 2017). Library generation was performed with the immunoSEQ multiplex PCR assay. The table was pulled from immuneACCESS by TCRdb, which kept in-frame rearrangements only. Such tables lose some clones; where checked, under half of the loss comes from unresolved V genes, and the rest has no known cause. Across this sample there are 55,000 to 75,000 clones, with around 86% seen only once. In total, the top ten clones hold about 5.5% of the sample. This clonotype originated in a human donor in good health. Some clones in this sample may be carry-over from other donors' samples. The material sequenced was PBMCs.

The sequence in DNA is TGTGCCAGCAGGTTGGGGCAGGGGGCAGGAGAGACCCAGTACTTC. This yields the protein CASRLGQGAGETQYF. Recombination joined TRBV7-2 with TRBJ2-5; the junction holds 8 bases that match TRBD1. CDR3 length: 15 amino acids, cysteine to phenylalanine. Just the 45-base CDR3 DNA is kept, in frame starting at base 1. Based on the germline V gene, the CDR1 and CDR2 sequences are SGHTA and FQGNSA. V has 6 bases trimmed and J has 4 bases trimmed; junction bases matching no gene number 10. The CDR3 plus the reference TRBV7-2 and TRBJ2-5 genes for the other parts give the full variable domain: GAGVSQSPSNKVTEKGKDVELRCDPISGHTALYWYRQSLGQGLEFLIYFQGNSAPDKSGLPSDRFSAERTGGSVSTLTIQRTQQEDSAVYLCASRLGQGAGETQYFGPGTRLLVL.